Following are 29 T cell receptor beta chains from one sample sequenced in a study of CD8 T cells in ankylosing spondylitis. TCRdb recomputed calls from the 5' RACE reads with MiXCR, one row per CDR3 protein. This table holds approximately 210,000 distinct CDR3 sequences, around 13% found once. Source material: blood, either unsorted or a sorted T cell fraction (not recorded which). The source is a male donor with ankylosing spondylitis or in good health (not recorded which).

This clonotype was picked up one time. The chain recombines TRBV19 with TRBJ2-4; D may be TRBD1 (5 bases). This CDR3 is built from 12 residues. V was cut by 5 bases and J by 7 bases, with 9 bases left in between. Germline lookup yields CDR1 LNHDA and CDR2 SQIVND (reference sequence). The CDR3 loop is CASSQGWNIQYF. CDR3 DNA: TGTGCCAGTAGTCAGGGTTGGAACATTCAGTACTTC.

This clonotype occurred a few times. The chain employs TRBV5-1 and TRBJ2-3; TRBD2 matches 8 bases. Germline V gene lookup returns CDR1 SGHRS and CDR2 YFSETQ. The CDR3 length is 17 residues. The J segment lost 3 bases and the V segment lost 4 bases, leaving 13 bases of the junction unmatched. CDR3 amino acids: CASSGGLREGVTDTQYF. DNA for the CDR3: TGCGCCAGCAGCGGTGGACTCCGGGAGGGAGTAACAGATACGCAGTATTTT.

The rearrangement joins TRBV6-2 or TRBV6-3 to TRBJ2-5, with 7 bases lining up with TRBD2. In germline, CDR1 is MNHEY, CDR2 SVGEGT. The CDR3 length is 15 residues. V shed 4 bases, J shed 2 bases, and the junction held 7 bases outside the gene matches. CDR3 amino acids: CASSSLSSGQETQYF. The CDR3 DNA is TGTGCCAGCAGTTCCCTGTCTAGCGGACAAGAGACCCAGTACTTC.

This clonotype has only a few counts. The chain carries TRBV6-5 and TRBJ1-2, with a possible D match to TRBD1 (5 bases). Trimming shortened V by 5 bases and J by 4 bases, and 8 bases separated the two germline ends. Germline loops: CDR1 MNHEY, CDR2 SVGAGI. The CDR3 is made up of 12 amino acids. The CDR3 spells CASSVDSYGYTF. The CDR3 DNA follows: TGTGCCAGCAGTGTTGACAGCTATGGCTACACCTTC.

The chain uses TRBV7-9 and TRBJ2-1; D call uncertain. This CDR3 spans 12 amino acids. The germline V gene has CDR1 SEHNR and CDR2 FQNEAQ (reference sequence). With 8 bases removed from V and 1 base from J, the gap between germline ends came to 6 bases. The CDR3 loop reads CASVGSYNEQFF. The CDR3 DNA follows: TGTGCCAGCGTCGGTTCCTACAATGAGCAGTTCTTC.

V is TRBV7-9 and J is TRBJ2-5, with D possibly called TRBD1 or TRBD2 (5 bases each). Between the trimmed V and J ends, which lost 5 bases and 5 bases, there was a span of 21 bases. Germline assignment: CDR1 SEHNR and CDR2 FQNEAQ (reference sequence). CDR3 length equals 16 residues. Here the CDR3 DNA reads TGTGCCAGCAGCATATCATGGGACGGCCTCTTGGAGACCCAGTACTTC. This sequence encodes CASSISWDGLLETQYF.

There are many counts of this clonotype. The chain links TRBV20-1 to TRBJ2-2, with D perhaps assigned TRBD1 or TRBD2 (6 bases each). The CDR3 contains 15 residues. V gave up 0 bases and J gave up 3 bases, with 11 bases separating them. CDR1 DFQATT and CDR2 SNEGSKA come from the germline V gene (reference sequence). For the CDR3, the DNA is TGCAGTGCTAGAGATGGGGGGCGGGACACCGGGGAGCTGTTTTTT. Its protein is CSARDGGRDTGELFF.

Only a few counts were recorded for this clonotype. This chain joins TRBV30 and TRBJ2-1; no clear D. This CDR3 spans 18 amino acids. Between the trimmed V and J ends, which lost 0 bases and 6 bases, there was a span of 24 bases. Germline V gene data show CDR1 as GTSNPN and CDR2 as SVGIG (reference sequence). The CDR3 DNA reads as TGTGCCTGGAGTGTATGGGTGTCCGAACTCCCGACCGTCAATGAGCAGTTCTTC. Translation gives CAWSVWVSELPTVNEQFF.

Many counts were recorded for this clonotype. This chain joins TRBV27 and TRBJ1-5, with D possibly matching TRBD1 (5 bases). V was clipped by 0 bases and J by 6 bases, with 12 bases between them. The CDR3 length is 15 residues. CDR1 is MNHEY, CDR2 SMNVEV, per germline (reference sequence). The CDR3 region has the DNA TGTGCCAGCAGTTTATCCGGGACGGCGGGTCAGCCCCAGCATTTT. Amino acid sequence: CASSLSGTAGQPQHF.

This clonotype turned up a few times. The chain recombines TRBV11-2 with TRBJ2-1, with D unclear. This CDR3 spans 17 amino acids. V lost 0 bases to trimming and J lost 9 bases, with 21 bases between them. Germline V lookup: CDR1 SGHAT, CDR2 FQNNGV. The CDR3 sequence is CASSLEQGIAVGVEQFF. Written as DNA, the CDR3 is TGTGCCAGCAGCTTAGAACAAGGCATCGCCGTTGGGGTTGAGCAGTTCTTC.

This clonotype appeared a few times. This chain uses TRBV30 with TRBJ2-3, with D perhaps TRBD2 (5 bases). Germline V gives CDR1 GTSNPN, CDR2 SVGIG (reference sequence). This CDR3 comprises 14 residues. V dropped 3 bases and J dropped 2 bases, with 12 bases sitting between them. CDR3 DNA: TGTGCCTGGAGCGACGGGATCCTCACAGATACGCAGTATTTT. Translating gives CAWSDGILTDTQYF.

This chain joins TRBV5-1 and TRBJ1-1; 7 positions agree with TRBD1. Germline CDR1 and CDR2: SGHRS and YFSETQ. Trimming cost V 0 bases and J 5 bases; bases outside gene matches: 4. The length of the CDR3 is 14 residues. This chain's CDR3 is CASSLDRGFTEAFF. CDR3 DNA: TGCGCCAGCAGCTTGGACAGGGGTTTTACTGAAGCTTTCTTT.

This chain joins TRBV10-2 and TRBJ2-2; D call uncertain. The CDR3 length is 13 residues. The ends were cut back, 7 bases at V and 1 base at J, with 7 bases in the middle. Germline CDR1 reads WSHSY; CDR2 reads SAAADI. The CDR3 DNA sequence: TGCGCCAGCAACAAGGAGAACACCGGGGAGCTGTTTTTT. It specifies CASNKENTGELFF.

CDR3 residues: CASSLDPSGGPPTDTQYF. DNA of the CDR3: TGCGCCAGCAGCTTGGATCCTAGCGGGGGGCCACCCACAGATACGCAGTATTTT. V usage is TRBV5-1 and J usage is TRBJ2-3; 11 bases are shared with TRBD2. Germline V gene lookup returns CDR1 SGHRS and CDR2 YFSETQ. This CDR3 region has 18 residues. The junction had 8 bases not matched to a gene; V was cut back by 0 bases and J by 2 bases.

The sample holds many counts of this clonotype. The chain uses TRBV4-1 and TRBJ1-1, with D unresolved. This CDR3 is 15 amino acids long. The germline CDR1 and CDR2 sequences are MGHRA and YSYEKL. The germline V and J ends were trimmed by 1 base and 1 base, with 10 bases remaining between them. Written as DNA, the CDR3 is TGCGCCAGCAGCCAAGCTCAGCCGGGGAACACTGAAGCTTTCTTT. Its protein is CASSQAQPGNTEAFF.

This clonotype was seen ten or more times. V usage is TRBV3-1 and J usage is TRBJ2-7, with D unclear. V was cut by 3 bases and J by 2 bases, with 5 bases left in between. This CDR3 is built from 12 residues. CDR1 is LGHDT, CDR2 YNNKEL, per germline (reference sequence). This CDR3 is CASSQFPYEQYF. CDR3 bases: TGTGCCAGCAGCCAGTTCCCCTACGAGCAGTACTTC.

The J gene is TRBJ2-2, the V gene TRBV11-2, with TRBD2 identical over 10 bases. V lost 0 bases to trimming and J lost 2 bases; unmatched junction nucleotides: 6. CDR1 is SGHAT, CDR2 FQNNGV, per germline. This CDR3 spans 18 amino acids. CDR3 DNA sequence: TGTGCCAGCAGCTTAGATCCGGGACTAGCGTTAAACACCGGGGAGCTGTTTTTT. Amino acid sequence: CASSLDPGLALNTGELFF.

There are many counts of this clonotype. The V call is TRBV5-1, the J call TRBJ1-1; D remains unclear. The germline CDR1 and CDR2 sequences are SGHRS and YFSETQ. V lost 4 bases and J 7 bases, leaving 14 bases between the germline ends. The CDR3 spans 13 residues. In DNA form, the CDR3 reads TGCGCCAGCAGCCCGGGAGGAGGGAGTGAAGCTTTCTTT. Its translation is CASSPGGGSEAFF.

Only a few counts were recorded for this clonotype. It may be a read error: a sequence one base away is much more abundant. The V and J genes are TRBV5-1 and TRBJ1-1; tentative D call: TRBD1 (6 bases). The germline V gene has CDR1 SGHRS and CDR2 YFSETQ. Trimming removed 0 bases from V and 5 bases from J, with 8 bases in between. The CDR3 length is 13 residues. CDR3 DNA: TGCGCCAGCAGCTTGGACAGGGCGACTGAAGCTTTCTTT. Protein: CASSLDRATEAFF.

This clonotype turned up a few times. The chain employs TRBV20-1 and TRBJ2-2; unclear D gene. Deletions cut 5 bases from V and 6 bases from J, with 13 bases between. Germline V gene sequence: CDR1 DFQATT, CDR2 SNEGSKA (reference sequence). The CDR3 spans 13 residues. The CDR3 sequence is CSAFPGPAGELFF. CDR3 DNA: TGCAGTGCTTTCCCCGGACCGGCCGGGGAGCTGTTTTTT.

The chain carries TRBV2 and TRBJ1-5, with D unresolved. CDR1 and CDR2 (germline): SNHLY, FYNNEI. V lost 2 bases to trimming and J lost 6 bases, with 8 bases between them. The CDR3 is 13 residues long. The CDR3 DNA reads as TGTGCCAGCAGTGAATTTCAGGTTCAGCCCCAGCATTTT. Its translation: CASSEFQVQPQHF.

The CDR3 DNA reads TGTGCCAGCAGCCTCGGGACAGTCCTTAACGAGCAGTACTTC. Amino acids: CASSLGTVLNEQYF. The chain uses TRBV7-9 and TRBJ2-7; TRBD1 agrees at 7 bases. The germline gives CDR1 SEHNR, CDR2 FQNEAQ (reference sequence). This CDR3 has 14 residues. V was clipped by 5 bases and J by 5 bases; unmatched bases: 9.

This clonotype was counted a few times. The J gene is TRBJ1-1, the V gene TRBV20-1; no definite D call. Germline V gene sequence: CDR1 DFQATT, CDR2 SNEGSKA (reference sequence). The CDR3 sequence is 12 residues long. With 3 bases removed from V and 0 bases from J, the gap between germline ends came to 5 bases. The CDR3 DNA is TGCAGTGCTAGGAGGCTGAACACTGAAGCTTTCTTT. Translation: CSARRLNTEAFF.

This clonotype was detected many times. V and J are TRBV19 and TRBJ1-5; unclear D gene. Germline CDR1 is LNHDA and CDR2 is SQIVND (reference sequence). CDR3 length equals 13 residues. Trimming removed 6 bases from V and 3 bases from J, with 9 bases in between. The CDR3 here is CASSLGVNQPQHF. The CDR3 DNA is TGTGCCAGTAGCCTCGGAGTCAATCAGCCCCAGCATTTT.

The sample holds a few counts of this clonotype. The V call is TRBV7-9, the J call TRBJ2-3; D perhaps matches TRBD1 (6 bases). The CDR3 spans 14 residues. Germline lookup yields CDR1 SEHNR and CDR2 FQNEAQ (reference sequence). V lost 1 base to trimming and J lost 5 bases, with 10 bases between them. CDR3 nucleotide sequence: TGTGCCAGCAGCTTAGGAGGCAGGGGAGATACGCAGTATTTT. Protein product: CASSLGGRGDTQYF.

The table lists this clonotype with many counts. The V and J genes are TRBV29-1 and TRBJ2-1; 8 nucleotides line up with TRBD1. The CDR3 has 14 amino acids. The junction had 9 bases not matched to a gene; V was cut back by 7 bases and J by 4 bases. The germline CDR1 and CDR2 sequences are SQVTM and ANQGSEA. The CDR3 here is CSAQGQGLYNEQFF. In DNA form, the CDR3 reads TGCAGCGCCCAAGGACAGGGTCTTTACAATGAGCAGTTCTTC.

The V gene is TRBV7-9, the J gene TRBJ2-1, with D perhaps matching TRBD2 (5 bases). Germline V lookup: CDR1 SEHNR, CDR2 FQNEAQ (reference sequence). This CDR3 region has 15 residues. Trimming cost V 2 bases and J 8 bases, with 16 bases left between them. CDR3 nucleotides: TGTGCCAGCAGCTTACCCGGGGAGACGGGTGATGAGCAGTTCTTC. Its translation is CASSLPGETGDEQFF.

In this sample, this clonotype turned up a few times. The V call is TRBV5-1, the J call TRBJ2-7; tentatively, D is TRBD1 (5 bases). The CDR3 has 15 residues. The ends were cut back, 6 bases at V and 2 bases at J, with 18 bases in the middle. From germline, CDR1 is SGHRS and CDR2 YFSETQ. Here the CDR3 DNA reads TGCGCCAGCACCCACCGGAGTGGGGCGACCTACGAGCAGTACTTC. Protein product: CASTHRSGATYEQYF.

In its sample, this clonotype was seen a few times. CDR3: CASSPVGYNEQFF. CDR3 sequence (DNA): TGTGCCAGCAGCCCCGTCGGATACAATGAGCAGTTCTTC. The rearrangement links TRBV7-9 to TRBJ2-1; D is unresolved. The V end lost 5 bases, the J end lost 4 bases, and 9 bases lay between the germline ends. Germline lookup yields CDR1 SEHNR and CDR2 FQNEAQ (reference sequence). The CDR3 contains 13 residues.